This T cell receptor (beta chain) was sequenced for a study of T cell changes during pregnancy in multiple sclerosis. Sequencing was performed with immunoSEQ multiplex PCR; in TCRdb, only in-frame clones are kept and a portion is missing. Of 50,000 to 65,000 clones listed, 91% are singletons. The V gene's germline CDR1 is SGHDT and CDR2 YYEEEE. The CDR3 has 16 residues. The junction had 3 bases not matched to a gene; V was cut back by 3 bases and J by 0 bases. Here the sequenced sample was CD4+ T cells from peripheral blood mononuclear cells, taken in the first trimester of pregnancy. This receptor was identified in a female donor with multiple sclerosis, enrolled in a pregnancy study. The chain employs TRBV5-6 and TRBJ1-5, with 10 bases that match TRBD1. DNA of the CDR3: TGTGCCAGCAGCTCCGGGACAGGGGATAGCAATCAGCCCCAGCATTTT. Translated, it gives CASSSGTGDSNQPQHF.